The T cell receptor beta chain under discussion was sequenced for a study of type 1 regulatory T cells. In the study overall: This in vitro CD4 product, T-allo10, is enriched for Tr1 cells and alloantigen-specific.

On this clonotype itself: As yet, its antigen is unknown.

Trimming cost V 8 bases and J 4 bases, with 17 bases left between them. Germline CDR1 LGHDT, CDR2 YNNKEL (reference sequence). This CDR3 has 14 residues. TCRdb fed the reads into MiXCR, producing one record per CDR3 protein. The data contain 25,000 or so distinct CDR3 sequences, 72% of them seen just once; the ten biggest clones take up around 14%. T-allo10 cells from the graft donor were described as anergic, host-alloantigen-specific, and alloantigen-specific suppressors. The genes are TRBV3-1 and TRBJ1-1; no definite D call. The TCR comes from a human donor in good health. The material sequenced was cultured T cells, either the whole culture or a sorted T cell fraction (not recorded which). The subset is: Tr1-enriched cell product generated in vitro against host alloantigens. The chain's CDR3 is CASRPRQATTEAFF. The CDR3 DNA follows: TGTGCCAGCCGACCAAGGCAGGCGACCACTGAAGCTTTCTTT. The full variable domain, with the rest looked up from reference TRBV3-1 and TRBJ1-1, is DTAVSQTPKYLVTQMGNDKSIKCEQNLGHDTMYWYKQDSKKFLKIMFSYNNKELIINETVPNRFSPKSPDKAHLNLHINSLELGDSAVYFCASRPRQATTEAFFGQGTRLTVV.